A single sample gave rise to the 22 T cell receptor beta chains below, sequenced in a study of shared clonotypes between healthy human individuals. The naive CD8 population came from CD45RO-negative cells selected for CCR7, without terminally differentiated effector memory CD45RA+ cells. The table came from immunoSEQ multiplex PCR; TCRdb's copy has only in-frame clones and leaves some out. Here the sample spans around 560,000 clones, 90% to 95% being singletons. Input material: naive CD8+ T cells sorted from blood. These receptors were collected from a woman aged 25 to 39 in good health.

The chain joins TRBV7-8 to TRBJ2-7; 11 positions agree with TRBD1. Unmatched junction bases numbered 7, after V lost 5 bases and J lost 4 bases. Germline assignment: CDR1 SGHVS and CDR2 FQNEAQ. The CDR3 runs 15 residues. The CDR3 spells CASSVYGQGAYEQYF. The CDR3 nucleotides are TGTGCCAGCAGCGTGTACGGACAGGGGGCTTACGAGCAGTACTTC.

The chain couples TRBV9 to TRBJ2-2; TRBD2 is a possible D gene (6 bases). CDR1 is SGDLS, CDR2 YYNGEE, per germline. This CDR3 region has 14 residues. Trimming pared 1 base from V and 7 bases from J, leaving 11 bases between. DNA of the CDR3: TGTGCCAGCAGCGTATATCTGCGGGACGGGGAGCTGTTTTTT. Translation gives CASSVYLRDGELFF.

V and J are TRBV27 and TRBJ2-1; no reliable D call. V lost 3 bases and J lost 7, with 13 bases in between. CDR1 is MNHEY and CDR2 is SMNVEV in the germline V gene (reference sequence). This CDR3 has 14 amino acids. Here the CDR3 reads CASSFTPDSNEQFF. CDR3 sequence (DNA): TGTGCCAGCAGTTTTACCCCTGACTCGAATGAGCAGTTCTTC.

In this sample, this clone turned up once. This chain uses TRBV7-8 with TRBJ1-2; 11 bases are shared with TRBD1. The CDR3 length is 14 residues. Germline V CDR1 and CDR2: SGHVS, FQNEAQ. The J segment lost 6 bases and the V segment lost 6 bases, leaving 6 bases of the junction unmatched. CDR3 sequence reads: CASSFWDRGDGYTF. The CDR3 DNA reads TGTGCCAGCAGTTTCTGGGACAGGGGGGATGGCTACACCTTC.

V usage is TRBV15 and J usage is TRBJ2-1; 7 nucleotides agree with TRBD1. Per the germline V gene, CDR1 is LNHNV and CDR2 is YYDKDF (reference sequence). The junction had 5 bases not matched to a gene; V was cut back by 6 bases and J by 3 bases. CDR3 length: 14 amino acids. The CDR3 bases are TGTGCCACCAGTCGGGACAGCTACTACAATGAGCAGTTCTTC. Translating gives CATSRDSYYNEQFF.

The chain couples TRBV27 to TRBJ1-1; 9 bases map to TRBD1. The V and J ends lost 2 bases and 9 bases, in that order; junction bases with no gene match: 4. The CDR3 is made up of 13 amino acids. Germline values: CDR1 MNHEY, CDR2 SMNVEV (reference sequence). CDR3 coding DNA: TGTGCCAGCAGTTTACAGACAGGGGGGAAAGCTTTCTTT. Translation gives CASSLQTGGKAFF.

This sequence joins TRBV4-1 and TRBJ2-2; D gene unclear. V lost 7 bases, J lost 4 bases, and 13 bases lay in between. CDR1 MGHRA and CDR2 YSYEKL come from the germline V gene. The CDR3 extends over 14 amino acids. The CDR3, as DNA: TGCGCCAGCAACCCCGGTTTGGGCACCGGGGAGCTGTTTTTT. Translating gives CASNPGLGTGELFF.

The CDR3, as DNA: TGTGCCAGTAGTACGTTGACAGGGTCCGACACTGAAGCTTTCTTT. This codes for CASSTLTGSDTEAFF. The genes are TRBV19 and TRBJ1-1, with 7 bases lining up with TRBD1. V lost 4 bases and J lost 3; bases outside the gene matches: 8. The germline V gene has CDR1 LNHDA and CDR2 SQIVND (reference sequence). The CDR3 contains 15 residues.

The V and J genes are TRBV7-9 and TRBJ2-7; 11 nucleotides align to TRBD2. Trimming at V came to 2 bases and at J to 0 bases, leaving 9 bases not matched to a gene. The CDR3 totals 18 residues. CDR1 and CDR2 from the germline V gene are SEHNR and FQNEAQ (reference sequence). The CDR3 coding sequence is TGTGCCAGCAGCTTAATAGGGACTAGCGGAAAGATCTCCTACGAGCAGTACTTC. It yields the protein CASSLIGTSGKISYEQYF.

CDR3 region: CASSATGGSLANYGYTF. CDR3 in DNA: TGTGCCAGCAGTGCCACCGGGGGGAGTTTAGCTAACTATGGCTACACCTTC. V usage is TRBV2 and J usage is TRBJ1-2; tentative D call: TRBD1 (5 bases). Germline V gene lookup returns CDR1 SNHLY and CDR2 FYNNEI. The CDR3 length is 17 residues. V was trimmed by 4 bases and J by 0 bases, leaving 18 bases between them.

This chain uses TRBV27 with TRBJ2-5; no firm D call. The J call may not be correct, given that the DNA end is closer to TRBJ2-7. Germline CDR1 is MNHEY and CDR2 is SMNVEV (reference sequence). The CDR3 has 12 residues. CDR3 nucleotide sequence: TGTGCCAGCAGTCCCGGCTCCTACGAGCAGTACTTC. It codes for CASSPGSYEQYF.

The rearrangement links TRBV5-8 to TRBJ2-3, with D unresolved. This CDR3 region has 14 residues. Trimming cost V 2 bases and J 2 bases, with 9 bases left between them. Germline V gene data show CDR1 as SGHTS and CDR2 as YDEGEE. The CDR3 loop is CASSLEVATDTQYF. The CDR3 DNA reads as TGTGCCAGCAGCTTAGAGGTAGCCACAGATACGCAGTATTTT.

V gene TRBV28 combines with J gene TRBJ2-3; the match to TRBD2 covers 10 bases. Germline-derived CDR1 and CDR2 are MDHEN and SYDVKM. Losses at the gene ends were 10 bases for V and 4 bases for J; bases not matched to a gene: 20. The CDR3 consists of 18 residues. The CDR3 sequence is CATLMAGLAHLSADTQYF. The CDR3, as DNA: TGTGCCACTCTGATGGCGGGACTAGCGCATCTTAGCGCAGATACGCAGTATTTT.

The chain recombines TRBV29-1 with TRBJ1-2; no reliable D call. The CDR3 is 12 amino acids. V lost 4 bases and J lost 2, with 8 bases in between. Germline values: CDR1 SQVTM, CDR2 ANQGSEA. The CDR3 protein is CSVVTENYGYTF. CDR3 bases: TGCAGCGTTGTAACAGAAAACTATGGCTACACCTTC.

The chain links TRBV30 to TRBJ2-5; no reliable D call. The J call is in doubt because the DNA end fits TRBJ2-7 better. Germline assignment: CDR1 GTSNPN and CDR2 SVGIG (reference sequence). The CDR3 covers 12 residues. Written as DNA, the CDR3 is TGTGCCTGGAGTATCCCCTCCTACGAGCAGTACTTC. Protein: CAWSIPSYEQYF.

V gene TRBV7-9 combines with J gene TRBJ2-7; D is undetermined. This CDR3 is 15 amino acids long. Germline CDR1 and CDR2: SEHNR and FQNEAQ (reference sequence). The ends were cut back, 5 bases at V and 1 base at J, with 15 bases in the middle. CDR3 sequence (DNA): TGTGCCAGCAGCCTGGCCACATCTACTTCCTACGAGCAGTACTTC. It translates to CASSLATSTSYEQYF.

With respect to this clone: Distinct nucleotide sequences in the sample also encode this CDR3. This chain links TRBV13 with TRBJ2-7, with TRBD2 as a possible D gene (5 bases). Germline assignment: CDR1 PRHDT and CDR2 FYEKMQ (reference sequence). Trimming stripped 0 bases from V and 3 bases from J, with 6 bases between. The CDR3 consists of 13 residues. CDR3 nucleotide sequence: TGTGCCAGCAGCTTAGGCCGGGACTACGAGCAGTACTTC. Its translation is CASSLGRDYEQYF.

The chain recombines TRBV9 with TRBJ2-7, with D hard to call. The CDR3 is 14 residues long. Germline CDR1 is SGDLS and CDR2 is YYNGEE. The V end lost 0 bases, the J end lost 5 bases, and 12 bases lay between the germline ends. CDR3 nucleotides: TGTGCCAGCAGCGTAGCGGGCAGGTCCAACGAGCAGTACTTC. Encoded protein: CASSVAGRSNEQYF. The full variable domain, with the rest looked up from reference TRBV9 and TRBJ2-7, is DSGVTQTPKHLITATGQRVTLRCSPRSGDLSVYWYQQSLDQGLQFLIQYYNGEERAKGNILERFSAQQFPDLHSELNLSSLELGDSALYFCASSVAGRSNEQYFGPGTRLTVT.

The CDR3 protein is CASSLGHRRLNTEAFF. The CDR3 bases are TGTGCCAGCAGTTTAGGCCACCGTAGATTGAACACTGAAGCTTTCTTT. This chain connects TRBV9 to TRBJ1-1, with D unclear. CDR1 and CDR2 (germline): SGDLS, YYNGEE. V lost 5 bases and J 0 bases, leaving 17 bases between the germline ends. The CDR3 contains 16 residues.

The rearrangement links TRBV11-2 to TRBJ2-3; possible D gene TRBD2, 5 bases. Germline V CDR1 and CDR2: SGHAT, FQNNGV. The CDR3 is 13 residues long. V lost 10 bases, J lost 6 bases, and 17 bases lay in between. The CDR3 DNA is TGTGCCATCCATTTGAGAGGGCTGGATACGCAGTATTTT. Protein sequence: CAIHLRGLDTQYF.

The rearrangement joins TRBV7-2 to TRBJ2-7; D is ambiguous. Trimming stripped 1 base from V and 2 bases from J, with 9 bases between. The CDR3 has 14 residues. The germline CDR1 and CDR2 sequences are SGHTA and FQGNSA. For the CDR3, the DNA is TGTGCCAGCAGCTTAGGGGCTGGCGCCTACGAGCAGTACTTC. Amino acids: CASSLGAGAYEQYF.

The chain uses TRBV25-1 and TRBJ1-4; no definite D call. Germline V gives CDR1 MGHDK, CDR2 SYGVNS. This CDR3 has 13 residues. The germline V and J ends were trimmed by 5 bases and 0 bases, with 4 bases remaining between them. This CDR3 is CASSRSTNEKLFF. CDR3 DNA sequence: TGTGCCAGCAGTCGCTCAACTAATGAAAAACTGTTTTTT.